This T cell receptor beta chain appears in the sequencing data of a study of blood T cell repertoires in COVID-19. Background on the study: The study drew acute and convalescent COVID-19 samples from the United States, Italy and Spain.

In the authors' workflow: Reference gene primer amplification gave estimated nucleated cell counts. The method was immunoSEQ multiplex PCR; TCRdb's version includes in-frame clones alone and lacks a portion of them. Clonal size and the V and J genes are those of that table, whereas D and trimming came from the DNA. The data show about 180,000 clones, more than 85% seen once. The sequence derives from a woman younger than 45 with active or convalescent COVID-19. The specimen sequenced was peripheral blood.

The CDR3 nucleotides read TGTGCCAGCAGCTTTACGGGGTCGACTAATGAAAAACTGTTTTTT. Residues: CASSFTGSTNEKLFF. The V gene is TRBV7-2, the J gene TRBJ1-4; D gene ambiguous. CDR1 SGHTA and CDR2 FQGNSA come from the germline V gene. V was cut by 3 bases and J by 2 bases, with 10 bases left in between. This CDR3 spans 15 amino acids.